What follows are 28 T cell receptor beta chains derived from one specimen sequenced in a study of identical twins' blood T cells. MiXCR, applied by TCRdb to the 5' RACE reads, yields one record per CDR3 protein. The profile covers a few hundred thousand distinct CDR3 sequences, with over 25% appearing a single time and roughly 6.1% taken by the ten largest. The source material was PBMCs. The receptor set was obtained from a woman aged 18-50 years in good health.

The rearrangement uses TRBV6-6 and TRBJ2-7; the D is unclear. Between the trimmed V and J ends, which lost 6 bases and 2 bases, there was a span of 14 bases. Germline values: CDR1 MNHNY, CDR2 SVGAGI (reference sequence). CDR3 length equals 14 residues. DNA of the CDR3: TGTGCCAGCAGAGAAAGAAATGAGGCCTACGAGCAGTACTTC. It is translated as CASRERNEAYEQYF.

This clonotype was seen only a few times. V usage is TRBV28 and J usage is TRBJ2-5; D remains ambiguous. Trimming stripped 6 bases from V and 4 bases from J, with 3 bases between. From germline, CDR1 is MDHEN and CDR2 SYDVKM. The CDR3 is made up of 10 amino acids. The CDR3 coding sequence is TGTGCCAGCAGGAGAGAGACCCAGTACTTC. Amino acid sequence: CASRRETQYF.

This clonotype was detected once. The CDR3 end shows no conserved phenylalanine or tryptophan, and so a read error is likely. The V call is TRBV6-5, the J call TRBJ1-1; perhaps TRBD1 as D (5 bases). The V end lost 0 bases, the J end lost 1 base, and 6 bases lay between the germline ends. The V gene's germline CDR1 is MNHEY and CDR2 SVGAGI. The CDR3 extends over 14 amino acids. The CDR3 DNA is TGTGCCAGCAGTTACTCGAGGGGGAACACTGAAGCTTTCCTT. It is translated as CASSYSRGNTEAFL.

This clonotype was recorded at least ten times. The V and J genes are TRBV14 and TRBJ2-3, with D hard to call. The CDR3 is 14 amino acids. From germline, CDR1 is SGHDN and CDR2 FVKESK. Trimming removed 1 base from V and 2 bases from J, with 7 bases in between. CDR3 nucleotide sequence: TGTGCCAGCAGCCAAGGGCGGCACACAGATACGCAGTATTTT. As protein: CASSQGRHTDTQYF.

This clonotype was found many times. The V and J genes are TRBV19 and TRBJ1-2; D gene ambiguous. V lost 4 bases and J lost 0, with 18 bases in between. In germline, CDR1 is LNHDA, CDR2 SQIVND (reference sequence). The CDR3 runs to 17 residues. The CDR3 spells CASSNLPFQETNYGYTF. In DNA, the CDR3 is TGTGCCAGTAGTAACCTTCCCTTCCAGGAAACTAACTATGGCTACACCTTC.

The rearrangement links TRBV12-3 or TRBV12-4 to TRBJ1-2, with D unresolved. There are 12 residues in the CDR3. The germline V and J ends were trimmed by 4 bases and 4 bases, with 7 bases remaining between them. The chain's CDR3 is CASSSGGYGYTF. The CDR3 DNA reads TGTGCCAGCAGTTCGGGAGGCTATGGCTACACCTTC.

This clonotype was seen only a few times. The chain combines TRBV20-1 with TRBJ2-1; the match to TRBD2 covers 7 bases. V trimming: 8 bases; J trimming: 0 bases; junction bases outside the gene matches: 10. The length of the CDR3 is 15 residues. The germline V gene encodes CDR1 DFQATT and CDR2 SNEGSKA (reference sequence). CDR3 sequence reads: CSPRCGTTSYNEQFF. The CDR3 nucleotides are TGCAGTCCAAGATGCGGGACTACCTCCTACAATGAGCAGTTCTTC.

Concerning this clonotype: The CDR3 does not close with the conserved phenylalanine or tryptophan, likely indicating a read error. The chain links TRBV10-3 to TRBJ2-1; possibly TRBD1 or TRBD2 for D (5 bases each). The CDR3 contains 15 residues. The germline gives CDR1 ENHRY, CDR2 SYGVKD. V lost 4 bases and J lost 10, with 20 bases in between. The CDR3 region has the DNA TGTGCCATCAGTGGTAATGGGACCCCAACGGGGGAGCAGTTCCTC. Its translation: CAISGNGTPTGEQFL.

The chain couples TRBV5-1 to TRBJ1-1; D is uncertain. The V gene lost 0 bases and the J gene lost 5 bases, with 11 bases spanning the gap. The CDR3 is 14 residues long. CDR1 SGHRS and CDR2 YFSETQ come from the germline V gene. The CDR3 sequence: CASSLDSRWTEAFF. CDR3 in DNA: TGCGCCAGCAGCTTGGACAGTCGCTGGACTGAAGCTTTCTTT.

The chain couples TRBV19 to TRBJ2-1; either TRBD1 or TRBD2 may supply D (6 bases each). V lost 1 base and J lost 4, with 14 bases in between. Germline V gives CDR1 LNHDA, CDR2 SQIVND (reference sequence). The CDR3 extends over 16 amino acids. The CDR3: CASSIARRGAYNEQFF. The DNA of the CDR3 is TGTGCCAGTAGTATAGCAAGGAGGGGGGCGTACAATGAGCAGTTCTTC.

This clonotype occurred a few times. The CDR3 region is CSASSSGDTQYF. The CDR3 region has the DNA TGCAGTGCTAGCAGTTCGGGGGATACGCAGTATTTT. The rearrangement links TRBV20-1 to TRBJ2-3, with D tentatively TRBD2 (5 bases). This CDR3 has 12 residues. Trimming stripped 3 bases from V and 6 bases from J, with 10 bases between. Germline V CDR1 and CDR2: DFQATT, SNEGSKA (reference sequence).

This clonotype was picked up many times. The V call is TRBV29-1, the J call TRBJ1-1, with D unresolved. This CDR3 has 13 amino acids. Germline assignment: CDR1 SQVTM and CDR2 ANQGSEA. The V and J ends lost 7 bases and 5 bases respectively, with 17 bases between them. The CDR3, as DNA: TGCAGCGCCCACGGAGGGTCGGTGACTGAAGCTTTCTTT. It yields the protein CSAHGGSVTEAFF.

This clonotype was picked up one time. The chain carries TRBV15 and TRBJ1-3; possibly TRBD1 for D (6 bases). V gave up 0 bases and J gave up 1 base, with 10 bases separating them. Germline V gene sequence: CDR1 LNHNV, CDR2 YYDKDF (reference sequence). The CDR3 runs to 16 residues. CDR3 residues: CATSREQGRSGNTIYF. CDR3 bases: TGTGCCACCAGCAGAGAACAGGGTCGGTCTGGAAACACCATATATTTT. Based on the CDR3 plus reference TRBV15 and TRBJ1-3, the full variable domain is DAMVIQNPRYQVTQFGKPVTLSCSQTLNHNVMYWYQQKSSQAPKLLFHYYDKDFNNEADTPDNFQSRRPNTSFCFLDIRSPGLGDTAMYLCATSREQGRSGNTIYFGEGSWLTVV.

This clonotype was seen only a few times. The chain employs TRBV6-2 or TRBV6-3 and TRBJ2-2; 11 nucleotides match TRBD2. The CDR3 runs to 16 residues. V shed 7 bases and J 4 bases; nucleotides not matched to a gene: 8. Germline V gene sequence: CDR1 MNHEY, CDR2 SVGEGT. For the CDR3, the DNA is TGTGCCAGCATCACTAGCGGGGGCCTACCCACCGGGGAGCTGTTTTTT. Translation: CASITSGGLPTGELFF.

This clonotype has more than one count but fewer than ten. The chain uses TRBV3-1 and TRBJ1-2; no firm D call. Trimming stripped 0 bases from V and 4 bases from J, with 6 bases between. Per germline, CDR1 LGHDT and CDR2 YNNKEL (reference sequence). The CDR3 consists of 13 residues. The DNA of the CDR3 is TGTGCCAGCAGCCAAGAGGCCGCCTATGGCTACACCTTC. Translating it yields CASSQEAAYGYTF.

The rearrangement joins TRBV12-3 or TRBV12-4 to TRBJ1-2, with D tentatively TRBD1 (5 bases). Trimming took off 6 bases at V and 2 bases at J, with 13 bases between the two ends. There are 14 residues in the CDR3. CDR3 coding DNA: TGTGCCAGCAGACTGCAGGGCATGAACTATGGCTACACCTTC. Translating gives CASRLQGMNYGYTF.

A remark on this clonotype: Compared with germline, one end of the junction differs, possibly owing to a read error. CDR3 loop: CSASTGGHSCNSPLHF. Written as DNA, the CDR3 is TGCAGTGCTAGCACAGGGGGACACTCCTGTAATTCACCCCTCCACTTT. V is TRBV20-1 and J is TRBJ1-6, with 8 bases lining up with TRBD1. The CDR3 has 16 amino acids. CDR1 is DFQATT, CDR2 SNEGSKA, per germline (reference sequence).

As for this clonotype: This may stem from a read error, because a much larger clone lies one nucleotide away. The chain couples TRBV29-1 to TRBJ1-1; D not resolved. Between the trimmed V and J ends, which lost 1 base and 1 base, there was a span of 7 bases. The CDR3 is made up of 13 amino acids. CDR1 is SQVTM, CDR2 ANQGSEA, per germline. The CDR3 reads CSVEVEGNTEAFF. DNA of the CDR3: TGCAGCGTTGAAGTCGAGGGGAACACTGAAGCTTTCTTT.

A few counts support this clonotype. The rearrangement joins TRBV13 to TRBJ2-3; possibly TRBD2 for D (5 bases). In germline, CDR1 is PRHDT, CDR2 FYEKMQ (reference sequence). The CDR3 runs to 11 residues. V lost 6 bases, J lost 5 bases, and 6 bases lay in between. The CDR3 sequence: CASRRGDTQYF. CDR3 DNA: TGTGCCAGCAGACGGGGAGATACGCAGTATTTT.

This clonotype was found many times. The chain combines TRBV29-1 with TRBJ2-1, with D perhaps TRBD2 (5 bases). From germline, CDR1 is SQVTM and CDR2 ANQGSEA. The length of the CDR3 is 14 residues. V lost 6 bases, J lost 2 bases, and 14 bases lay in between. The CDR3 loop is CSVGASGPYNEQFF. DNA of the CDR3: TGCAGCGTAGGAGCCAGCGGACCCTACAATGAGCAGTTCTTC.

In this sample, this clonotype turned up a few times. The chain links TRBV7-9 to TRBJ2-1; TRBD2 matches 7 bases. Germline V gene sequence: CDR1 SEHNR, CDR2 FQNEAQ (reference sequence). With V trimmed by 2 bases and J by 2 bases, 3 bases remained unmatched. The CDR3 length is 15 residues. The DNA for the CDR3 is TGTGCCAGCAGCTTACCGGGACTACCCTACAATGAGCAGTTCTTC. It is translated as CASSLPGLPYNEQFF.

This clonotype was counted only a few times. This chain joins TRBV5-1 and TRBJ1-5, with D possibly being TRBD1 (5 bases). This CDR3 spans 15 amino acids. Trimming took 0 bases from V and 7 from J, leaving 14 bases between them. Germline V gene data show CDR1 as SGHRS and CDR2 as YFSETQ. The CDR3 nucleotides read TGCGCCAGCAGCTTGGCCCCAGGGTTCGGACAGCCCCAGCATTTT. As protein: CASSLAPGFGQPQHF.

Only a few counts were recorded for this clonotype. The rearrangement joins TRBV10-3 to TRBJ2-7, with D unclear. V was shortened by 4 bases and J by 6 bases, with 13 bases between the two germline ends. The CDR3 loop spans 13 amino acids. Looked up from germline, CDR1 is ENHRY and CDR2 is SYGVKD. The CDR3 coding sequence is TGTGCCATCAGTGTTCACTCTCCATCCGAGCAGTACTTC. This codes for CAISVHSPSEQYF.

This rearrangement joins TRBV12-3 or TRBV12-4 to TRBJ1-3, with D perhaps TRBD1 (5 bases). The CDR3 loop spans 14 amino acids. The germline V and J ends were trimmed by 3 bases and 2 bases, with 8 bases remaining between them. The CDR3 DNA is TGTGCCAGCAGTTTGCGGGGCCCTGGAAACACCATATATTTT. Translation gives CASSLRGPGNTIYF.

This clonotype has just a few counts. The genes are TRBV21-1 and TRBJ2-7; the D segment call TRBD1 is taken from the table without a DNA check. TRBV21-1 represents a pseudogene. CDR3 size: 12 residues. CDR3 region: CASPGPPYEQYF. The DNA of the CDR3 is TGTGCCAGTCCGGGACCCCCCTACGAGCAGTACTTC.

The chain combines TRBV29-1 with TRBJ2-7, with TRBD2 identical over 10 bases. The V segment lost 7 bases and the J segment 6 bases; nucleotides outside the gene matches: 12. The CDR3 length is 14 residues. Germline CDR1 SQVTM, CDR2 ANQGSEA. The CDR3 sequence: CSGKRTSGDLEQYF. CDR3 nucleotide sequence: TGCAGCGGGAAAAGGACTAGCGGCGATCTCGAGCAGTACTTC.

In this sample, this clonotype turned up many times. This CDR3 is CASSVQQGSEAFF. The CDR3 DNA reads TGTGCCAGCTCAGTACAACAGGGCTCCGAAGCTTTCTTT. V and J are TRBV18 and TRBJ1-1, with D tentatively TRBD1 (6 bases). Germline V lookup: CDR1 KGHSH, CDR2 LQKENI. The CDR3 loop spans 13 amino acids. Trimming pared 5 bases from V and 8 bases from J, leaving 15 bases between.

The CDR3 loop is CATLRGNEQFF. In DNA, the CDR3 is TGTGCCACCCTCCGGGGTAATGAGCAGTTCTTC. The J gene is TRBJ2-1, the V gene TRBV6-1; D might be TRBD2 (5 bases). V gave up 10 bases and J gave up 7 bases, with 11 bases separating them. Germline CDR1 is MNHNS and CDR2 is SASEGT. The CDR3 has 11 amino acids.